The next 25 T cell receptor beta chains were all read from a single sample in a study of blood T cell repertoires in COVID-19. Produced via immunoSEQ multiplex PCR; TCRdb's table is partial and in-frame only. The sample contains approximately 100,000 clones, around 79% of which appear only once. Specimen: peripheral blood. These receptors were taken from a man in his 70s with active or convalescent COVID-19.

CDR3 sequence (DNA): TGCGCCAGCAGCCAAGAAATGTGGCGGGCTAGCACAGATACGCAGTATTTT. Translated, it gives CASSQEMWRASTDTQYF. The gene calls are TRBV4-1 and TRBJ2-3; possibly TRBD2 for D (5 bases). V dropped 0 bases and J dropped 0 bases, with 13 bases sitting between them. Germline CDR1 and CDR2: MGHRA and YSYEKL. The CDR3 spans 17 residues.

The rearrangement joins TRBV19 to TRBJ2-6, with D possibly matching TRBD2 (5 bases). This CDR3 region has 16 residues. CDR1 is LNHDA, CDR2 SQIVND, per germline (reference sequence). The V end lost 3 bases, the J end lost 0 bases, and 9 bases lay between the germline ends. In DNA form, the CDR3 reads TGTGCCAGTAGTATGAGCGGAAACTCTGGGGCCAACGTCCTGACTTTC. Protein: CASSMSGNSGANVLTF. The whole variable domain, remainder taken from reference TRBV19 and TRBJ2-6, is DGGITQSPKYLFRKEGQNVTLSCEQNLNHDAMYWYRQDPGQGLRLIYYSQIVNDFQKGDIAEGYSVSREKKESFPLTVTSAQKNPTAFYLCASSMSGNSGANVLTFGAGSRLTVL.

This rearrangement joins TRBV7-2 to TRBJ2-7; 12 nucleotides align to TRBD2. The CDR3 contains 14 residues. The germline gives CDR1 SGHTA, CDR2 FQGNSA. V shed 1 base, J shed 5 bases, and the junction held 0 bases outside the gene matches. The CDR3 DNA follows: TGTGCCAGCAGCTTAGGACTAGCGGGAGACGAGCAGTACTTC. The encoded protein is CASSLGLAGDEQYF.

This chain connects TRBV19 to TRBJ2-2, with TRBD2 as a possible D gene (7 bases). Germline values: CDR1 LNHDA, CDR2 SQIVND (reference sequence). V was shortened by 0 bases and J by 4 bases, with 18 bases between the two germline ends. The CDR3 runs 18 residues. The CDR3 loop reads CASSIDLMGGRLTGELFF. CDR3 sequence (DNA): TGTGCCAGTAGTATAGATCTCATGGGGGGGCGCCTCACCGGGGAGCTGTTTTTT.

The V call is TRBV30, the J call TRBJ1-4; weak D call: TRBD1 (6 bases). Germline V gene lookup returns CDR1 GTSNPN and CDR2 SVGIG (reference sequence). The CDR3 covers 14 residues. V lost 4 bases and J lost 3, with 12 bases in between. CDR3 in amino acids: CAWTRGGANEKLFF. The DNA for the CDR3 is TGTGCCTGGACCCGCGGGGGCGCTAATGAAAAACTGTTTTTT. Full variable domain (remainder filled in from reference TRBV30 and TRBJ1-4): SQTIHQWPATLVQPVGSPLSLECTVEGTSNPNLYWYRQAAGRGLQLLFYSVGIGQISSEVPQNLSASRPQDRQFILSSKKLLLSDSGFYLCAWTRGGANEKLFFGSGTQLSVL.

The chain recombines TRBV7-2 with TRBJ2-1; D remains unclear. Germline V gene lookup returns CDR1 SGHTA and CDR2 FQGNSA. CDR3 length equals 15 residues. Trimming removed 1 base from V and 0 bases from J, with 7 bases in between. The CDR3 DNA is TGTGCCAGCAGCTTAGTCGGTATCTCCTACAATGAGCAGTTCTTC. As protein: CASSLVGISYNEQFF.

This chain links TRBV19 with TRBJ1-2; TRBD1 matches 8 bases. In germline, CDR1 is LNHDA, CDR2 SQIVND (reference sequence). The CDR3 length is 15 residues. V was clipped by 4 bases and J by 1 base; unmatched bases: 5. The CDR3 is CASSKRTGLNYGYTF. The CDR3 region has the DNA TGTGCCAGTAGTAAGAGGACAGGGCTTAACTATGGCTACACCTTC.

This chain connects TRBV3-1 (or the pseudogene TRBV3-2) to TRBJ1-1, with D unclear. Germline loops: CDR1 LGHDT, CDR2 YNNKEL (reference sequence). The V end lost 2 bases, the J end lost 1 base, and 8 bases lay between the germline ends. The CDR3 is 14 residues long. The CDR3 sequence is CASSQNAGNTEAFF. The CDR3 coding sequence is TGTGCCAGCAGCCAAAACGCAGGGAACACTGAAGCTTTCTTT.

V and J are TRBV9 and TRBJ2-7, with D unresolved. CDR1 and CDR2 from the germline V gene are SGDLS and YYNGEE. With 0 bases removed from V and 4 bases from J, the gap between germline ends came to 8 bases. The CDR3 spans 13 residues. DNA of the CDR3: TGTGCCAGCAGCGTAGAGCCCGGGTACGAGCAGTACTTC. Translated, it gives CASSVEPGYEQYF.

This clone appeared a single time. The V and J genes are TRBV27 and TRBJ1-1; D unclear. V dropped 2 bases and J dropped 5 bases, with 9 bases sitting between them. There are 13 residues in the CDR3. Germline assignment: CDR1 MNHEY and CDR2 SMNVEV (reference sequence). In nucleotides, the CDR3 is TGTGCCAGCAGTTTAGGGGAGTGGACTGAAGCTTTCTTT. It translates to CASSLGEWTEAFF.

The chain joins TRBV12-3 or TRBV12-4 to TRBJ1-1; TRBD1 might be the D (5 bases). V was pared by 1 base and J by 8 bases, with 8 bases between. The CDR3 sequence is 12 residues long. The CDR3 nucleotides are TGTGCCAGCAGTTTAGACGGGGGAGAAGCTTTCTTT. Its translation is CASSLDGGEAFF.

This sequence joins TRBV6-5 and TRBJ1-6, with D perhaps matching TRBD1 (6 bases). The CDR3 length is 15 residues. Trimming cost V 0 bases and J 7 bases, with 10 bases left between them. CDR1 MNHEY and CDR2 SVGAGI come from the germline V gene. The CDR3 coding sequence is TGTGCCAGCAGTTACTCTAACAGGGTAAATTCACCCCTCCACTTT. Protein product: CASSYSNRVNSPLHF.

The chain links TRBV18 to TRBJ1-2; maybe TRBD1 (5 bases). The CDR3 consists of 12 residues. CDR1 and CDR2 from the germline V gene are KGHSH and LQKENI. Trimming stripped 8 bases from V and 10 bases from J, with 17 bases between. The CDR3 DNA is TGTGCCAGCCAAAAGACCGGGGGTGACTACACCTTC. Protein product: CASQKTGGDYTF.

The gene calls are TRBV6-2 or TRBV6-3 and TRBJ2-1; a weak D match, TRBD2 (7 bases). Germline CDR1 MNHEY, CDR2 SVGEGT. Trimming removed 5 bases at V and 0 bases at J, with 17 bases between. CDR3 length: 17 residues. The DNA of the CDR3 is TGTGCCAGCAGTCCCCGCGGGGGCTCAAGCTCCTACAATGAGCAGTTCTTC. Protein: CASSPRGGSSSYNEQFF.

CDR3 DNA sequence: TGCGCCAGCAGCCAAGCGGGTGACAGGGGACCCTATGGCTACACCTTC. Protein sequence: CASSQAGDRGPYGYTF. The rearrangement joins TRBV4-1 to TRBJ1-2, with 8 bases that match TRBD1. Trimming took 1 base from V and 4 from J; bases not matched to a gene: 8. There are 16 residues in the CDR3. Germline CDR1 reads MGHRA; CDR2 reads YSYEKL.

The chain links TRBV11-2 to TRBJ2-5; 9 nucleotides match TRBD1. The CDR3 totals 17 residues. J gave up 4 bases and V 1 base, and 10 bases lay outside the gene matches. Germline V CDR1 and CDR2: SGHAT, FQNNGV. The CDR3 loop reads CASSLGVSRTGVETQYF. In DNA form, the CDR3 reads TGTGCCAGCAGCTTAGGAGTGAGTCGGACAGGGGTAGAGACCCAGTACTTC.

V is TRBV3-1 (or the pseudogene TRBV3-2) and J is TRBJ2-3; 7 bases line up with TRBD2. The CDR3 extends over 16 amino acids. Germline V gene data show CDR1 as LGHDT and CDR2 as YNNKEL (reference sequence). J gave up 6 bases and V 0 bases, and 9 bases lay outside the gene matches. The DNA of the CDR3 is TGTGCCAGCAGCCAAGATAGTGGTGGGGGGGGTGATACGCAGTATTTT. Its protein is CASSQDSGGGGDTQYF.

This clone has only a few counts. This rearrangement joins TRBV2 to TRBJ2-1, with a possible D match to TRBD1 (6 bases). The V gene's germline CDR1 is SNHLY and CDR2 FYNNEI. This CDR3 is built from 13 residues. Trimming stripped 9 bases from V and 5 bases from J, with 14 bases between. The CDR3: CARDSTGHNEQFF. The CDR3 DNA reads as TGTGCCAGGGACAGCACGGGTCACAATGAGCAGTTCTTC.

The genes are TRBV11-2 and TRBJ1-1; D perhaps matches TRBD1 (5 bases). CDR3 length equals 13 residues. Looked up from germline, CDR1 is SGHAT and CDR2 is FQNNGV. Trimming took 2 bases from V and 3 from J, leaving 7 bases between them. The CDR3 DNA follows: TGTGCCAGCAGCTTAACCAGGGACACTGAAGCTTTCTTT. Its protein is CASSLTRDTEAFF.

The chain joins TRBV21-1 to TRBJ2-2; TRBD1, the table's D call, lacks a check against the DNA. TRBV21-1 has pseudogene status. This CDR3 has 16 residues. The CDR3 DNA reads TGTGCCAGCAGCAAGGACAGGGGCGGCGGCACCGGGGAGCTGTTTTTT. Its protein product is CASSKDRGGGTGELFF.

The genes are TRBV5-1 and TRBJ2-7; 7 bases agree with TRBD1. The germline V gene has CDR1 SGHRS and CDR2 YFSETQ. V shed 3 bases and J 4 bases; nucleotides not matched to a gene: 4. This CDR3 has 13 residues. The CDR3 protein is CASSWGQPYEQYF. The CDR3 nucleotides are TGCGCCAGCAGCTGGGGACAGCCTTACGAGCAGTACTTC.

This chain joins TRBV5-1 and TRBJ1-1; no reliable D call. Germline lookup yields CDR1 SGHRS and CDR2 YFSETQ. The CDR3 runs 11 residues. Trimming stripped 3 bases from V and 13 bases from J, with 13 bases between. The CDR3 spells CASSSTQGLFF. The CDR3 DNA sequence: TGCGCCAGCAGCTCCACGCAAGGACTTTTCTTT. Filled out from reference TRBV5-1 and TRBJ1-1, the complete variable domain reads KAGVTQTPRYLIKTRGQQVTLSCSPISGHRSVSWYQQTPGQGLQFLFEYFSETQRNKGNFPGRFSGRQFSNSRSEMNVSTLELGDSALYLCASSSTQGLFFGQGTRLTVV.

The chain employs TRBV19 and TRBJ1-2, with no clear D. CDR1 and CDR2 from the germline V gene are LNHDA and SQIVND (reference sequence). Trimming removed 2 bases from V and 2 bases from J, with 9 bases in between. CDR3 size: 14 residues. DNA of the CDR3: TGTGCCAGTAGTATATCAGGAGGGAACTATGGCTACACCTTC. Translation: CASSISGGNYGYTF.

The V call is TRBV15, the J call TRBJ2-3, with D perhaps matching TRBD1 (6 bases). The CDR3 spans 15 residues. Germline-derived CDR1 and CDR2 are LNHNV and YYDKDF (reference sequence). V lost 3 bases and J lost 4, with 14 bases in between. This CDR3 reads CATSRSNRDADTQYF. The CDR3 DNA reads TGTGCCACCAGCAGGAGTAACAGGGACGCAGATACGCAGTATTTT.

The chain carries TRBV5-1 and TRBJ2-5; D gene ambiguous. Per germline, CDR1 SGHRS and CDR2 YFSETQ. V was trimmed by 0 bases and J by 3 bases, leaving 9 bases between them. The CDR3 totals 14 residues. DNA for the CDR3: TGCGCCAGCAGCTTGGGTCAGACAAAAGAGACCCAGTACTTC. It is translated as CASSLGQTKETQYF.